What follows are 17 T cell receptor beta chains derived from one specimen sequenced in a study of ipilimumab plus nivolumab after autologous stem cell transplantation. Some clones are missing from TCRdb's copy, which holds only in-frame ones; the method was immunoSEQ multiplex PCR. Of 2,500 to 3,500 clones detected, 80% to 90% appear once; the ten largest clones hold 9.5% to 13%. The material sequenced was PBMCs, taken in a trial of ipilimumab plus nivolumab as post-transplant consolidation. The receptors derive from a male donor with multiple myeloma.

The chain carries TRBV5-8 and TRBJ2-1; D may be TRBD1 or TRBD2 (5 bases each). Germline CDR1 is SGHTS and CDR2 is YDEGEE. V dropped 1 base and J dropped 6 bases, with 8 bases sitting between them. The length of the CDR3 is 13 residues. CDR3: CASSLTGGNEQFF. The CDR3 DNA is TGTGCCAGCAGCTTGACTGGGGGCAATGAGCAGTTCTTC.

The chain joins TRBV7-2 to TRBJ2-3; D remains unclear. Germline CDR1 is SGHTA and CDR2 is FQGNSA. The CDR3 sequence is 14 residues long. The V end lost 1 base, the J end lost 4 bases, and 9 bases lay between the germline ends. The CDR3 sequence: CASSLGPGADTQYF. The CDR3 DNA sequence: TGTGCCAGCAGCTTAGGGCCGGGCGCAGATACGCAGTATTTT.

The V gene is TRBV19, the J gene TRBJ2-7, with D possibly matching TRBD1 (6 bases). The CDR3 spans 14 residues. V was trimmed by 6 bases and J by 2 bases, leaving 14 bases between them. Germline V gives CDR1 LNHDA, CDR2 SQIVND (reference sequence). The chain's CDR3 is CASSRLRDTYEQYF. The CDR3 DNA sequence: TGTGCCAGTAGCCGGCTCAGGGACACCTACGAGCAGTACTTC.

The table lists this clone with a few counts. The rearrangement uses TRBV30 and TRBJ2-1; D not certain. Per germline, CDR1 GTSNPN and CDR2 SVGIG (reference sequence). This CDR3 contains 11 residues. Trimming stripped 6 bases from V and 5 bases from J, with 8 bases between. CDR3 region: CACWIHNEQFF. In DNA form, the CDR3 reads TGTGCCTGTTGGATCCACAATGAGCAGTTCTTC.

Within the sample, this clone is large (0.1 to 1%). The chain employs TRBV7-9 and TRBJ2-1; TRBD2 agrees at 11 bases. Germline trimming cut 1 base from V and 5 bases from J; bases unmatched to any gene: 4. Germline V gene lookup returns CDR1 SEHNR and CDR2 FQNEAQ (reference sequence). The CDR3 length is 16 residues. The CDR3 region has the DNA TGTGCCAGCAGCTTAGGGGGACTAGCGGCTGACAATGAGCAGTTCTTC. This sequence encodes CASSLGGLAADNEQFF.

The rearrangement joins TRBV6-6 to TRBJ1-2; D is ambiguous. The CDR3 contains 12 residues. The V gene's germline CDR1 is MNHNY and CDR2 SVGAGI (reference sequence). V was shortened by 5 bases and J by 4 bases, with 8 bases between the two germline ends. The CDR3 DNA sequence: TGTGCCAGCAGTACCGGGCCCTATGGCTACACCTTC. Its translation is CASSTGPYGYTF.

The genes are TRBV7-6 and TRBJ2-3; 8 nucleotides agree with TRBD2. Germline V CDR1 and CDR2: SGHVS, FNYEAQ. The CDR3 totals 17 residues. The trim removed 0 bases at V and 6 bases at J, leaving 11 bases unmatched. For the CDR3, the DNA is TGTGCCAGCAGCTTAGCGTACCCGGGCGGGGGGATTGATACGCAGTATTTT. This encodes CASSLAYPGGGIDTQYF.

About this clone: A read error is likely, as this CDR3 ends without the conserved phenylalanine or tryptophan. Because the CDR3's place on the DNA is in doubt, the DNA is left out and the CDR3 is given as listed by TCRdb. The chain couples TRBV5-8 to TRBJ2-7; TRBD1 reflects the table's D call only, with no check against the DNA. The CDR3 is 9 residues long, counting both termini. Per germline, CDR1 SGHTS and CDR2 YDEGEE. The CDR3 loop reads CARPLQGVD.

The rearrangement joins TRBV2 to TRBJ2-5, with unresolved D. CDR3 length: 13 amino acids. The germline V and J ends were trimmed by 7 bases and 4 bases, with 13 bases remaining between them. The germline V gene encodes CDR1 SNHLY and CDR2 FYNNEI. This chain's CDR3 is CASMPNSRETQYF. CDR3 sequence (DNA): TGTGCCAGCATGCCGAATTCTCGAGAGACCCAGTACTTC.

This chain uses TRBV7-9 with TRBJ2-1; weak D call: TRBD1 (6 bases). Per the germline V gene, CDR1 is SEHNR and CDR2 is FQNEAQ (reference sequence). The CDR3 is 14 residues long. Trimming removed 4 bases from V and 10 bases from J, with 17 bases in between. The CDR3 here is CASSWGRGDMEQFF. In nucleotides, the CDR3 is TGTGCCAGCAGCTGGGGTAGAGGGGACATGGAGCAGTTCTTC.

CDR3 amino acids: CASSFPVSGEQYF. DNA of the CDR3: TGTGCCAGCAGCTTTCCAGTCTCAGGGGAGCAGTACTTC. This chain links TRBV7-9 with TRBJ2-7; possible D gene TRBD1, 5 bases. This CDR3 comprises 13 residues. Per the germline V gene, CDR1 is SEHNR and CDR2 is FQNEAQ (reference sequence). Trimming shortened V by 3 bases and J by 7 bases, and 13 bases separated the two germline ends.

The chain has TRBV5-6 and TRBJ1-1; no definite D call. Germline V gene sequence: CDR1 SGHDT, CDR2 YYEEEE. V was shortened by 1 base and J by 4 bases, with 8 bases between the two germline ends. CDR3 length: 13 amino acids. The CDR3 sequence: CASSLTLLTEAFF. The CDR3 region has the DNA TGTGCCAGCAGCTTGACACTACTCACTGAAGCTTTCTTT.

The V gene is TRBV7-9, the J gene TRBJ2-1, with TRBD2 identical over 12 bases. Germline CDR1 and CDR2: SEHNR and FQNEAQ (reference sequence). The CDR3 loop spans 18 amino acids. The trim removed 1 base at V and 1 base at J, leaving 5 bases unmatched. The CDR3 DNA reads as TGTGCCAGCAGCTTAGTTCCTAGCGGGGGGGAGTCCTACAATGAGCAGTTCTTC. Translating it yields CASSLVPSGGESYNEQFF. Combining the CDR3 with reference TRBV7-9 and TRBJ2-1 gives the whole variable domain DTGVSQNPRHKITKRGQNVTFRCDPISEHNRLYWYRQTLGQGPEFLTYFQNEAQLEKSRLLSDRFSAERPKGSFSTLEIQRTEQGDSAMYLCASSLVPSGGESYNEQFFGPGTRLTVL.

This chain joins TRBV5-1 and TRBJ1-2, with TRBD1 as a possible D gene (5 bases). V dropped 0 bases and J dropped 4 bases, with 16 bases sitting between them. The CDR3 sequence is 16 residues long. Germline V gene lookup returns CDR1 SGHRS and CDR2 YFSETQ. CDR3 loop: CASSLGSPGPVYGYTF. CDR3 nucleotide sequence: TGCGCCAGCAGCTTGGGGTCTCCGGGGCCGGTCTATGGCTACACCTTC.

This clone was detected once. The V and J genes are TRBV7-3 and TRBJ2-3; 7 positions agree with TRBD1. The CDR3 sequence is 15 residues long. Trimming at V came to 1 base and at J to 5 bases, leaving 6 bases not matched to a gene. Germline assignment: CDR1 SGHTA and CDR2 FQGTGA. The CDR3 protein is CASSLKGASVDTQYF. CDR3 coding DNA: TGTGCCAGCAGCTTAAAGGGGGCCTCCGTAGATACGCAGTATTTT. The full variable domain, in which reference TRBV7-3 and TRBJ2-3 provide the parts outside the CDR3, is GAGVSQTPSNKVTEKGKYVELRCDPISGHTALYWYRQSLGQGPEFLIYFQGTGAADDSGLPNDRFFAVRPEGSVSTLKIQRTERGDSAVYLCASSLKGASVDTQYFGPGTRLTVL.

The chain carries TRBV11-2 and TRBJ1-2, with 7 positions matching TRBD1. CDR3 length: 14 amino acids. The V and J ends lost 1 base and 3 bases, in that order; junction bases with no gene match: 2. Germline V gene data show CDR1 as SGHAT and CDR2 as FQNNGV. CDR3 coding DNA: TGTGCCAGCAGCTTAGGGGACAGACACTATGGCTACACCTTC. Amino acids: CASSLGDRHYGYTF.

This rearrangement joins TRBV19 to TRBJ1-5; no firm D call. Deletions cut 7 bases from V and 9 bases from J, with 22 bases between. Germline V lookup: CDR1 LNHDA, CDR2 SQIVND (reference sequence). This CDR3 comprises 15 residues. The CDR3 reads CASTNSAQGARPQHF. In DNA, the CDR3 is TGTGCCAGTACTAACAGCGCCCAAGGTGCTCGGCCCCAGCATTTT.